This is a list of T cell receptor beta chains from one sample in a study of beta chain features in type 1 diabetes. Assay: immunoSEQ multiplex PCR; the TCRdb copy retains only in-frame clones and omits some. The sample comprises 250,000 to 400,000 clones, 13% to 15% of which are singletons, and approximately 7% rests with the top ten. Sequenced sample: central memory CD4+ T cells from blood. These receptors came from a man younger than 45 in good health. CDR3s include the opening cysteine and the closing phenylalanine or tryptophan. The D gene is left open where the match is weak. Rows may omit the clone size; those that give it use once, few, many or a size class.

>.|TRBV19|TRBJ2-6|TRBD1
CASSEQGLGSGANVLTF
TGTGCCAGTAGTGAACAGGGGCTGGGCTCTGGGGCCAACGTCCTGACTTTC
>.|TRBV5-4|TRBJ2-5|.
CASSYTGLYQETQYF
TGCGCCAGCAGCTACACAGGGCTCTACCAAGAGACCCAGTACTTC
>.|TRBV5-4|TRBJ2-2|TRBD1
CASSSTRGTGVHTGELFF
TGTGCCAGCAGCTCGACCCGGGGGACAGGGGTTCACACCGGGGAGCTGTTTTTT
>few|TRBV19|TRBJ1-6|TRBD1
CASSGYSTGASSPLHF
TGTGCCAGTAGTGGCTACTCGACAGGGGCATCTTCACCCCTCCACTTT
>.|TRBV10-3|TRBJ2-3|.
CAISDGLTDTQYF
TGTGCCATCAGTGACGGACTGACAGATACGCAGTATTTT
>few|TRBV7-2|TRBJ2-4|TRBD1
CASSLEGASLAKNIQYF
TGTGCCAGCAGCTTAGAGGGGGCTTCCCTAGCCAAAAACATTCAGTACTTC
>few|TRBV11-2|TRBJ2-6|.
CASTPPVRSSGANVLTF
TGTGCCAGCACCCCACCGGTGAGGAGCTCTGGGGCCAACGTCCTGACTTTC
>few|TRBV11-3|TRBJ2-1|TRBD2
CASSFGLAGGDEQFF
TGTGCCAGCAGCTTTGGACTAGCGGGGGGGGATGAGCAGTTCTTC
>.|TRBV6-5|TRBJ2-1|TRBD2
CASSWYSGTYNEQFF
TGTGCCAGCAGTTGGTACAGCGGGACTTACAATGAGCAGTTCTTC
>.|TRBV2|TRBJ1-2|.
CASSVGSNYGYTF
TGTGCCAGCAGTGTTGGCAGCAACTATGGCTACACCTTC
>few|TRBV7-8|TRBJ2-7|TRBD1
CASSPRPGQGPFSEQYF
TGTGCCAGCAGCCCAAGACCGGGACAGGGCCCTTTCTCCGAGCAGTACTTC
>many|TRBV7-2|TRBJ2-5|.
CASSLELVRGQYF
TGTGCCAGCAGCTTAGAGTTGGTCCGGGGCCAGTACTTC
>few|TRBV10-1|TRBJ2-3|.
CASSARIMDTQYF
TGCGCCAGCAGTGCCCGAATTATGGATACGCAGTATTTT
>few|TRBV30|TRBJ1-2|.
CAWNPRFSYGYTF
TGTGCCTGGAACCCCAGATTTAGCTATGGCTACACCTTC
>few|TRBV10-2|TRBJ1-3|.
CASSENRGNTIYF
TGCGCCAGCAGTGAAAATAGAGGGAACACCATATATTTT
>few|TRBV11-3|TRBJ2-3|.
CASSTGVAADTQYF
TGTGCCAGCAGCACCGGGGTAGCGGCAGATACGCAGTATTTT
>few|TRBV19|TRBJ1-5|TRBD1
CASRTKGQAYNQPQHF
TGTGCCAGTAGAACAAAAGGACAGGCGTACAATCAGCCCCAGCATTTT
>.|TRBV6-5|TRBJ2-1|TRBD2
CASSPGTSGGNEQFF
TGTGCCAGCAGTCCCGGGACTAGCGGGGGTAATGAGCAGTTCTTC
>.|TRBV7-2|TRBJ2-7|.
CASSYEGTGPYEQYF
TGTGCCAGCAGCTACGAGGGGACGGGACCCTACGAGCAGTACTTC
>.|TRBV19|TRBJ1-4|.
CASSIMDRPNEKLFF
TGTGCCAGTAGTATCATGGACAGACCAAATGAAAAACTGTTTTTT
>few|TRBV4-3|TRBJ2-2|.
CASSQEPRNTGELFF
TGCGCCAGCAGCCAAGAACCTAGGAACACCGGGGAGCTGTTTTTT
>.|TRBV11-2|TRBJ2-7|.
CASSRAYEQYF
TGTGCCAGCAGCCGAGCTTACGAGCAGTACTTC
>few|TRBV6-6|TRBJ2-3|TRBD1
CASKGQGGRDTQYF
TGTGCCAGCAAAGGACAGGGGGGCCGAGATACGCAGTATTTT
>.|TRBV5-1|TRBJ1-1|TRBD1
CASSLPDRGEAFF
TGCGCCAGCAGCTTGCCCGACAGGGGTGAAGCTTTCTTT
>few|TRBV10-3|TRBJ1-1|.
CAISESRQESRGNTEAFF
TGTGCCATCAGTGAGTCCCGACAAGAATCACGTGGGAACACTGAAGCTTTCTTT
>many|TRBV27|TRBJ2-4|.
CASSPLGGIQYF
TGTGCCAGCAGTCCCCTAGGGGGCATTCAGTACTTC